This TCR beta chain was profiled in a study of blood T cell repertoires in COVID-19. About the research overall: Samples came from the United States, Italy and Spain, spanning acute and convalescent COVID-19. T cells, B-cell-depleted T cells, or PBMCs provided the cDNA or gDNA that served as material.

Authors' data handling: Amplification of reference gene primers provided the estimated nucleated cell counts. Repertoires were generated with immunoSEQ multiplex PCR, while TCRdb's copy carries only in-frame clones and drops some. V, J and clone size derive from that table, while D and trimming were established from the DNA sequence. The sample records approximately 240,000 clones, 86% being singletons. The CDR3 spans 13 residues. V was shortened by 8 bases and J by 9 bases, with 17 bases between the two germline ends. The clonotype was recovered from a woman in her thirties who had recovered from COVID-19. Material for sequencing was peripheral blood. The rearrangement links TRBV12-3 or TRBV12-4 to TRBJ2-1; possible D gene TRBD2, 6 bases. CDR3 DNA: TGTGCCAGCCAGGAGGGTCCCCCGGGTGAGCAGTTCTTC. Protein: CASQEGPPGEQFF.